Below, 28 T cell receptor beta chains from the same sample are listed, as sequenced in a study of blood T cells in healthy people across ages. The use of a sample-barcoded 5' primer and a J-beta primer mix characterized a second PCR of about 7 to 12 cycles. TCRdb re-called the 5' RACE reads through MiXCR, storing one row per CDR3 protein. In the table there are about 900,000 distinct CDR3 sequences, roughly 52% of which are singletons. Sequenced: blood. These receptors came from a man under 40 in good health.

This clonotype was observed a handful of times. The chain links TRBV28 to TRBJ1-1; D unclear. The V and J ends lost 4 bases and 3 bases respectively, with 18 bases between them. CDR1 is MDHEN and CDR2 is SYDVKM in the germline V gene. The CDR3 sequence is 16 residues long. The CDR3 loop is CASSSGPTQWDTEAFF. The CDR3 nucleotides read TGTGCCAGCAGTTCTGGGCCGACTCAATGGGACACTGAAGCTTTCTTT.

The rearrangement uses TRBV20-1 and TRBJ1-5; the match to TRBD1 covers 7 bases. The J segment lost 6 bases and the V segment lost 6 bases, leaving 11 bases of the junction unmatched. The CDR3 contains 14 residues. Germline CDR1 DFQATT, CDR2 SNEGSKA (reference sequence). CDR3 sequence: CSAGDRELTQPQHF. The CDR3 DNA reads TGCAGTGCCGGAGACAGGGAGCTGACTCAGCCCCAGCATTTT.

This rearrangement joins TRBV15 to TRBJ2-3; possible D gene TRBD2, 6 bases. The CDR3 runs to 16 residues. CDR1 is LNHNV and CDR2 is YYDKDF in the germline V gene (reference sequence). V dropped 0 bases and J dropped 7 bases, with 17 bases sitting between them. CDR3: CATSRDTRGPGHTQYF. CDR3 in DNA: TGTGCCACCAGCAGAGATACGCGGGGCCCAGGCCATACGCAGTATTTT.

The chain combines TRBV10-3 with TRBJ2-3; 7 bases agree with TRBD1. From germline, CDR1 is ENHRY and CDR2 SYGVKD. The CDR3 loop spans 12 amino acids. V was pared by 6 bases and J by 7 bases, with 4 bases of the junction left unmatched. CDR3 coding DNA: TGTGCCATCAGCGACAGGGTGAATACGCAGTATTTT. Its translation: CAISDRVNTQYF.

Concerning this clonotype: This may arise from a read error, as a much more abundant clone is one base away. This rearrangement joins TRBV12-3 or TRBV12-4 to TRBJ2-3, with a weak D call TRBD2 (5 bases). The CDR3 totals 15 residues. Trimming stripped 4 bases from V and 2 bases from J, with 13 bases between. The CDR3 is CASSSHGLYTDTQYF. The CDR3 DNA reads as TGTGCCAGCAGTTCGCACGGACTCTACACAGATACGCAGTATTTT.

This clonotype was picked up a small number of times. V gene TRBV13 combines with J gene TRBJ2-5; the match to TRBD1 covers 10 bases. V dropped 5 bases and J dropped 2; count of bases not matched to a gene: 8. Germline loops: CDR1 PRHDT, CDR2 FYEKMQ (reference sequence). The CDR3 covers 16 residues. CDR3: CASSVIRDRGQETQYF. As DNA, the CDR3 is TGTGCCAGCAGCGTTATCCGGGACAGGGGTCAAGAGACCCAGTACTTC.

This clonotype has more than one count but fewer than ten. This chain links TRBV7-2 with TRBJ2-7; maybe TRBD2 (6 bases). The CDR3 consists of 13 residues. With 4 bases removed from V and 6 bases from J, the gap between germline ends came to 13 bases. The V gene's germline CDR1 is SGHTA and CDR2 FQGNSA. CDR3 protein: CASSWVRDSEQYF. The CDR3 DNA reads TGTGCCAGCAGCTGGGTCCGGGACTCCGAGCAGTACTTC.

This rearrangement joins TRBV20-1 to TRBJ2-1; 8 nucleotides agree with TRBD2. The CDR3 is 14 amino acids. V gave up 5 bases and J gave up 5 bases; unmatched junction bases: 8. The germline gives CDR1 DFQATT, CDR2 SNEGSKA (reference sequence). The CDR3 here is CSADRGLDDNEQFF. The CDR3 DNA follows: TGCAGTGCTGACCGGGGACTAGACGACAATGAGCAGTTCTTC.

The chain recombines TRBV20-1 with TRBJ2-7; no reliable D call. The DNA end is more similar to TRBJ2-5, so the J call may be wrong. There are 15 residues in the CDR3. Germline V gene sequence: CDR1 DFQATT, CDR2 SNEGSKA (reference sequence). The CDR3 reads CSARAVSIQAETQYF. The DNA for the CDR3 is TGCAGTGCTAGAGCTGTCTCAATACAAGCGGAGACCCAGTACTTC.

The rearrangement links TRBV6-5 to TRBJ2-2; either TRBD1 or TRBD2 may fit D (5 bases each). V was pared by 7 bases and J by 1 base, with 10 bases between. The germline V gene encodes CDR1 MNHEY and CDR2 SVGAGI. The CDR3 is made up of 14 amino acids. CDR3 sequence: CASNWGLNTGELFF. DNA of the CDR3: TGTGCCAGCAATTGGGGGTTGAACACCGGGGAGCTGTTTTTT.

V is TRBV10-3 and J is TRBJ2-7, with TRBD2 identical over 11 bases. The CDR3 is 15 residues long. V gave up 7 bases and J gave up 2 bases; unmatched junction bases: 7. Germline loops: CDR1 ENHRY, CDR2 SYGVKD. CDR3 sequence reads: CAIKDTSGGPYEQYF. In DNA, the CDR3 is TGTGCCATCAAGGATACTAGCGGGGGACCCTACGAGCAGTACTTC.

The CDR3 region has the DNA TGCAGCGCCAGTGGGGGGGATCAGCCCCAGCATTTT. Encoded protein: CSASGGDQPQHF. This sequence joins TRBV29-1 and TRBJ1-5; maybe TRBD1 (5 bases). The length of the CDR3 is 12 residues. Germline V gives CDR1 SQVTM, CDR2 ANQGSEA. The germline V and J ends were trimmed by 7 bases and 5 bases, with 12 bases remaining between them.

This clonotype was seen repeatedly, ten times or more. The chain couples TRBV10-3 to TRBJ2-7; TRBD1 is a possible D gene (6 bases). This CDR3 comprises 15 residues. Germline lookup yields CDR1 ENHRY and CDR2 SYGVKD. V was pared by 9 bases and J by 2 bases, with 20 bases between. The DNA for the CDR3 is TGTGCCATTGGACAGCCACTAAGTGCCGCCTACGAGCAGTACTTC. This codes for CAIGQPLSAAYEQYF.

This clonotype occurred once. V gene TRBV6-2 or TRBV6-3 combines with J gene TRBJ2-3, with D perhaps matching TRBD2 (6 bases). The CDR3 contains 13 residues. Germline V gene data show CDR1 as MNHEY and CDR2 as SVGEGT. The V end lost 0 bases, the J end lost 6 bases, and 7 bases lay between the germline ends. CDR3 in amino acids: CASSYSLADTQYF. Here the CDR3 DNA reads TGTGCCAGCAGTTACTCCCTAGCGGATACGCAGTATTTT.

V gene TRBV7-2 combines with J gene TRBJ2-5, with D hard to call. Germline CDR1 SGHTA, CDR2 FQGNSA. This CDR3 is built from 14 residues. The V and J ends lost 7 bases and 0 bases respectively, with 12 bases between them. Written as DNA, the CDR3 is TGTGCCAGCACGTCGTCTCGGTACCAAGAGACCCAGTACTTC. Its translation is CASTSSRYQETQYF.

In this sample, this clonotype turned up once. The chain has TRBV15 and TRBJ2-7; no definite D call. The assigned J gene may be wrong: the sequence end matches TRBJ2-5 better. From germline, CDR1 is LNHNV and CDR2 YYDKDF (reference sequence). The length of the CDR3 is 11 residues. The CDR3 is CATSIKETQYF. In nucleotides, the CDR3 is TGTGCCACCAGCATCAAAGAGACCCAGTACTTC.

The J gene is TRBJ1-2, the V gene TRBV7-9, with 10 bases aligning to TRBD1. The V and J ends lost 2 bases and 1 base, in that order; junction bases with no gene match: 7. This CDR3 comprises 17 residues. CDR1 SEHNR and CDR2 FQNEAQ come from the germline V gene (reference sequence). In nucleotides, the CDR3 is TGTGCCAGCAGCTTAATGGGACAGGGGCTGATTAACTATGGCTACACCTTC. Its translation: CASSLMGQGLINYGYTF.

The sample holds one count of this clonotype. The CDR3 nucleotides read TGTGCCAGCACTAGCGGGGGCACCCGGGAGACCCAGTACTTC. Protein: CASTSGGTRETQYF. J is TRBJ2-7 and V is TRBV10-3; TRBD2 agrees at 11 bases. The DNA end is more similar to TRBJ2-5, so the J call may be wrong. CDR1 and CDR2 (germline): ENHRY, SYGVKD. The CDR3 runs to 14 residues.

Here the CDR3 DNA reads TGCGCCAGCAGCTACCTCCAAATTGCAGATACGCAGTATTTT. The encoded protein is CASSYLQIADTQYF. This chain uses TRBV5-1 with TRBJ2-3; D gene uncertain. CDR1 is SGHRS, CDR2 YFSETQ, per germline. The CDR3 is 14 amino acids. With 3 bases removed from V and 4 bases from J, the gap between germline ends came to 12 bases.

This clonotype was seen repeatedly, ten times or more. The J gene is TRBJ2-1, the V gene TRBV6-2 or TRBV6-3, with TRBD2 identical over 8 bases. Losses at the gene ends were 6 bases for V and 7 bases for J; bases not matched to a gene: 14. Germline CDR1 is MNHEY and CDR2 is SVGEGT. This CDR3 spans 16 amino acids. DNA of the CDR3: TGTGCCAGCAGCACCCTCAAGCGGGGGCCTTTAAATGAGCAGTTCTTC. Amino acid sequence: CASSTLKRGPLNEQFF.

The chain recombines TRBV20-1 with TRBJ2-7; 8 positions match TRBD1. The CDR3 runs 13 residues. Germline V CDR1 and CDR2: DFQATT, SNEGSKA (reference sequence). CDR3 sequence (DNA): TGCAGCGGTACCGGGACAGGATTCTACGAGCAGTACTTC. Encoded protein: CSGTGTGFYEQYF.

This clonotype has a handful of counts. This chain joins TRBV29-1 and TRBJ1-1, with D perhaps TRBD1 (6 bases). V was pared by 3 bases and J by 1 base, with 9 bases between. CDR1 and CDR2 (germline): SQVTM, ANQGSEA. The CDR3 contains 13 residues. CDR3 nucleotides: TGCAGCGTTGATGTGGGACAGAACACTGAAGCTTTCTTT. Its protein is CSVDVGQNTEAFF.

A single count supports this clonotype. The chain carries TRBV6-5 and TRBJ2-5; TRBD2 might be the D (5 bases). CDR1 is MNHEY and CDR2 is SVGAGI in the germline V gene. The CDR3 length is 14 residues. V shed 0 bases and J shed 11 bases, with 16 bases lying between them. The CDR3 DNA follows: TGTGCCAGCAGTTACTCGTTATCGGGGAATGAGCAGTACTTC. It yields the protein CASSYSLSGNEQYF.

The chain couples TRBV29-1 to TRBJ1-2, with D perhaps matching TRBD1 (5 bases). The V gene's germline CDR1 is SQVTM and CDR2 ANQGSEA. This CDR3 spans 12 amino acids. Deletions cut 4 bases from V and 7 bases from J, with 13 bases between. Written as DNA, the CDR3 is TGCAGCGTTGGATCGGGGGATGGTGGCTACACCTTC. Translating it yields CSVGSGDGGYTF.

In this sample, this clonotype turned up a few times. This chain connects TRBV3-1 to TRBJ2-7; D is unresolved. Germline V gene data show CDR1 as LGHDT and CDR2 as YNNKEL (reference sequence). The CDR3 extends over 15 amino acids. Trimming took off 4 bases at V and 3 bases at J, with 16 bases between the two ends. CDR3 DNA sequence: TGTGCCAGCAGCCCCGATCCGGACGGACGCTACGAGCAGTACTTC. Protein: CASSPDPDGRYEQYF.

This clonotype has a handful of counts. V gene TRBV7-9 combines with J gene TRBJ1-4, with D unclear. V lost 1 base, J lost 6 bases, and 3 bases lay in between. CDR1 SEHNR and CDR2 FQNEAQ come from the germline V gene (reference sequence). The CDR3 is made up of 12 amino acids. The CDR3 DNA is TGTGCCAGCAGCTTAGGTGATGAAAAACTGTTTTTT. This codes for CASSLGDEKLFF.

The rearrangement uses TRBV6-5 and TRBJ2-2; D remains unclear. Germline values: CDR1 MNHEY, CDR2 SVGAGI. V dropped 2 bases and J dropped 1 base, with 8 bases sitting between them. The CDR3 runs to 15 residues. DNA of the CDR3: TGTGCCAGCAGTTACGAGAACAGGAACACCGGGGAGCTGTTTTTT. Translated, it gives CASSYENRNTGELFF.

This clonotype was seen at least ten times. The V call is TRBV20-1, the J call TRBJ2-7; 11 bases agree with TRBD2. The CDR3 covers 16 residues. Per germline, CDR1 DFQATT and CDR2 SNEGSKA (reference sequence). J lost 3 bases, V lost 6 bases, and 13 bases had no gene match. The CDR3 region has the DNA TGCAGTGCCCACTCCCTAGCGGGAGGCCTCGGCTACGAGCAGTACTTC. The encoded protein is CSAHSLAGGLGYEQYF.